The rows below give T cell receptor beta chains drawn from one sample of a study of a mutant IDH1 vaccine in newly diagnosed glioma. No antigen has been assigned to these receptors. The data were produced by immunoSEQ multiplex PCR, yet TCRdb's version contains in-frame clones alone and is incomplete. The data contain about 38,000 clones, approximately 80% of them seen just once; the ten biggest clones take up around 6%. Sample: PBMCs, taken from a glioma patient whose treatment included an IDH1 peptide vaccine. These receptors all stem from a man in his forties with glioma. The CDR3 runs from the conserved cysteine through the conserved F or W. Each record gives: J gene, V gene, D gene, clone size, CDR3 DNA, CDR3 protein. A D gene is named only where the DNA matches it firmly. Clone size, where shown, is once, few, many, or a class for clones that have expanded.

J: TRBJ2-7; V: TRBV18; D: NA; size: NA; DNA: TGTGCCAGCTCACCCAAGAGCTCCTACGAGCAGTACTTC; CDR3: CASSPKSSYEQYF
J: TRBJ2-7; V: TRBV7-8; D: TRBD2; size: NA; DNA: TGTGCCAGCAGCTCCTCTCGCGGGGGGTCCTACGAGCAGTACTTC; CDR3: CASSSSRGGSYEQYF
J: TRBJ2-7; V: TRBV2; D: NA; size: once; DNA: TGTGCCAGCAGTGATAGGTCGTCGGCAGAGGCCTACGAGCAGTACTTC; CDR3: CASSDRSSAEAYEQYF
J: TRBJ1-5; V: TRBV7-8; D: NA; size: NA; DNA: TGTGCCAGCAGCTTTCGTACGGGCAATCAGCCCCAGCATTTT; CDR3: CASSFRTGNQPQHF
J: TRBJ2-7; V: TRBV7-9; D: TRBD1; size: few; DNA: TGTGCCAGCAGCTTAGCCCAGGGGGTCTACGAGCAGTACTTC; CDR3: CASSLAQGVYEQYF
J: TRBJ2-1; V: TRBV5-1; D: TRBD2; size: NA; DNA: TGCGCCAGCAGCTTGACTAGCGGGGGAAGAGAGCAGTTCTTC; CDR3: CASSLTSGGREQFF
J: TRBJ2-7; V: TRBV5-1; D: NA; size: NA; DNA: TGCGCCAGCAGCTTGGGACCCGGTAACTACGAGCAGTACTTC; CDR3: CASSLGPGNYEQYF
J: TRBJ1-1; V: TRBV30; D: NA; size: medium-sized; DNA: TGTGCCTGGTCCAGGCCGAACACTGAAGCTTTCTTT; CDR3: CAWSRPNTEAFF
J: TRBJ1-6; V: TRBV5-4; D: NA; size: few; DNA: TGTGCCAGCAGCTTGGTCGGGGACCCACCCCTCCACTTT; CDR3: CASSLVGDPPLHF
J: TRBJ1-5; V: TRBV19; D: NA; size: NA; DNA: TGTGCCAGTACCGGTTGGGGGAATCAGCCCCAGCATTTT; CDR3: CASTGWGNQPQHF
J: TRBJ2-7; V: TRBV18; D: NA; size: once; DNA: TGTGCCAGCTCCCTCGGGTCATCCTACGAGCAGTACTTC; CDR3: CASSLGSSYEQYF
J: TRBJ2-5; V: TRBV5-1; D: NA; size: once; DNA: TGCGCCAGCAGCTCACGGGGGGAGACCCAGTACTTC; CDR3: CASSSRGETQYF
J: TRBJ2-7; V: TRBV7-6; D: TRBD1; size: NA; DNA: TGTGCCAGCAGCCCAGGACAGGGTACCTCGTACGAGCAGTACTTC; CDR3: CASSPGQGTSYEQYF
J: TRBJ1-6; V: TRBV7-2; D: TRBD1; size: once; DNA: TGTGCCAGCAGCTCGGGACAGGGGACCGGTTCACCCCTCCACTTT; CDR3: CASSSGQGTGSPLHF
J: TRBJ1-4; V: TRBV6-5; D: NA; size: NA; DNA: TGTGCCAGCAGTTTAAACAGGATAAATGAAAAACTGTTTTTT; CDR3: CASSLNRINEKLFF
J: TRBJ2-5; V: TRBV5-1; D: NA; size: once; DNA: TGCGCCAGCAACAGGGACTCGGAGACCCAGTACTTC; CDR3: CASNRDSETQYF
J: TRBJ1-3; V: TRBV6-5; D: NA; size: NA; DNA: TGTGCCAGCAGGAAACAGGCCCTCGGAAACACCATATATTTT; CDR3: CASRKQALGNTIYF
J: TRBJ2-5; V: TRBV15; D: NA; size: NA; DNA: TGTGCCACCAGCGGGTCGGTGACAGGTGCGGAGACCCAGTACTTC; CDR3: CATSGSVTGAETQYF
J: TRBJ1-2; V: TRBV29-1; D: NA; size: NA; DNA: TGCAGCGTAAGGACCAGCGACTATGGCTACACCTTC; CDR3: CSVRTSDYGYTF
J: TRBJ2-2; V: TRBV28; D: TRBD2; size: NA; DNA: TGTGCCACGGGGACTAGCGGGGGGGTGGCCGGGGAGCTGTTTTTT; CDR3: CATGTSGGVAGELFF
J: TRBJ2-6; V: TRBV7-9; D: NA; size: NA; DNA: TGTGCCAGCAGCTTAGGCTCCTCTGGGGCCAACGTCCTGACTTTC; CDR3: CASSLGSSGANVLTF
J: TRBJ2-2; V: TRBV7-8; D: NA; size: NA; DNA: TGTGCCATCTCCAAGGGGGGGAACACCGGGGAGCTGTTTTTT; CDR3: CAISKGGNTGELFF
J: TRBJ1-4; V: TRBV5-1; D: NA; size: once; DNA: TGCGCCAGCAGCTTGGAAGGGCTCGGTGAAAAACTGTTTTTT; CDR3: CASSLEGLGEKLFF
J: TRBJ1-4; V: TRBV14; D: NA; size: once; DNA: TGTGCCAGCAGCGAAGTTGTGGGAATAGGGAGTGAAAAACTGTTTTTT; CDR3: CASSEVVGIGSEKLFF